These 17 T cell receptor beta chains share one sample of origin, sequenced in a study of cytomegalovirus exposure and HLA in healthy donors. The PCR ran on 60 Vbeta and 13 Jbeta primers. The table came from immunoSEQ multiplex PCR; TCRdb's copy has only in-frame clones and leaves some out. The sample holds 150,000 or so clones, 80% to 90% seen once. The sample was PBMCs. Receptor source: a man younger than 30 in good health and CMV-seronegative.

This chain connects TRBV7-2 to TRBJ1-1; tentatively, D is TRBD1 (6 bases). The CDR3 runs to 16 residues. V lost 1 base, J lost 0 bases, and 12 bases lay in between. CDR1 SGHTA and CDR2 FQGNSA come from the germline V gene. CDR3 residues: CASSLELQGMNTEAFF. Here the CDR3 DNA reads TGTGCCAGCAGCTTAGAATTGCAGGGGATGAACACTGAAGCTTTCTTT.

A word on this clone: Compared with germline, one end of the junction differs, possibly owing to a read error. The chain combines TRBV7-6 with TRBJ1-5; D is unclear. Germline CDR1 is SGHVS and CDR2 is FNYEAQ. The CDR3 sequence is 13 residues long. The CDR3 spells CASSPPLSEPQHF. CDR3 coding DNA: TGTGCTAGCAGCCCCCCCCTATCTGAGCCCCAGCATTTT.

This clone has only one observation. A junction end diverges from the germline sequence, so it may reflect a read error. This chain links TRBV29-1 with TRBJ2-7, with TRBD2 as a possible D gene (5 bases). The CDR3 runs 16 residues. The germline CDR1 and CDR2 sequences are SQVTM and ANQGSEA. This chain's CDR3 is CSVPYPVEFDYGEQHF. Written as DNA, the CDR3 is TGCAGCGTTCCCTACCCCGTAGAATTCGACTACGGCGAGCAGCACTTC.

The chain joins TRBV5-1 to TRBJ1-6, with D unresolved. Germline CDR1 SGHRS, CDR2 YFSETQ. The V gene lost 1 base and the J gene lost 7 bases, with 6 bases spanning the gap. CDR3 size: 13 residues. The CDR3 bases are TGCGCCAGCAGCTTGAGTGGCAATTCACCCCTCCACTTT. Its protein product is CASSLSGNSPLHF. Full variable domain (rest looked up from reference TRBV5-1 and TRBJ1-6): KAGVTQTPRYLIKTRGQQVTLSCSPISGHRSVSWYQQTPGQGLQFLFEYFSETQRNKGNFPGRFSGRQFSNSRSEMNVSTLELGDSALYLCASSLSGNSPLHFGNGTRLTVT.

The rearrangement links TRBV27 to TRBJ1-2, with D unclear. V lost 6 bases to trimming and J lost 8 bases, with 10 bases between them. From germline, CDR1 is MNHEY and CDR2 SMNVEV (reference sequence). The CDR3 is 11 residues long. The CDR3 DNA reads TGTGCCAGCAGAGAGGGTGGCGGCTACACCTTC. This encodes CASREGGGYTF.

The V call is TRBV11-2, the J call TRBJ2-7; D call uncertain. The CDR3 sequence is 14 residues long. The germline CDR1 and CDR2 sequences are SGHAT and FQNNGV. V lost 5 bases and J 2 bases, leaving 13 bases between the germline ends. The CDR3 here is CASSPRGEAYEQYF. The CDR3 nucleotides read TGTGCCAGCAGCCCTCGAGGAGAGGCCTACGAGCAGTACTTC.

This clone was seen only once. The chain couples TRBV6-5 to TRBJ1-2; 11 bases align to TRBD1. Germline trimming cut 4 bases from V and 8 bases from J; bases unmatched to any gene: 6. CDR1 is MNHEY and CDR2 is SVGAGI in the germline V gene. The CDR3 contains 14 residues. DNA of the CDR3: TGTGCCAGCAGTTCGGACAGGGGGCGGCTGGGCTACACCTTC. Translating it yields CASSSDRGRLGYTF.

This chain connects TRBV9 to TRBJ2-3; 9 bases fit TRBD2. This CDR3 comprises 18 residues. V lost 0 bases, J lost 2 bases, and 10 bases stayed unmatched. The V gene's germline CDR1 is SGDLS and CDR2 YYNGEE. The CDR3 spells CASSVGPRLAVNTDTQYF. CDR3 bases: TGTGCCAGCAGCGTAGGCCCCAGACTAGCGGTAAACACAGATACGCAGTATTTT.

This chain uses TRBV7-2 with TRBJ1-1; D may be TRBD1 (5 bases). This CDR3 is 15 amino acids long. Germline assignment: CDR1 SGHTA and CDR2 FQGNSA. Deletions cut 3 bases from V and 3 bases from J, with 14 bases between. The CDR3: CASSLLTPGDTEAFF. CDR3 bases: TGTGCCAGCAGCTTGCTCACTCCGGGGGACACTGAAGCTTTCTTT. The variable domain in full, completed from reference TRBV7-2 and TRBJ1-1, reads GAGVSQSPSNKVTEKGKDVELRCDPISGHTALYWYRQSLGQGLEFLIYFQGNSAPDKSGLPSDRFSAERTGGSVSTLTIQRTQQEDSAVYLCASSLLTPGDTEAFFGQGTRLTVV.

The genes are TRBV4-3 and TRBJ2-1, with TRBD2 matching over 7 bases. The CDR3 has 14 residues. V gave up 4 bases and J gave up 5 bases; unmatched junction bases: 5. Germline V gene lookup returns CDR1 LGHNA and CDR2 YSLEER. The CDR3 DNA is TGCGCCAGCAGCCCCGGACTAGGAGACAATGAGCAGTTCTTC. The encoded protein is CASSPGLGDNEQFF.

The CDR3 protein is CASSLIRGSSYEQYF. The CDR3 DNA is TGTGCCAGCAGTTTAATAAGGGGGAGCTCCTACGAGCAGTACTTC. V usage is TRBV27 and J usage is TRBJ2-7; possible D gene TRBD1, 6 bases. CDR1 and CDR2 from the germline V gene are MNHEY and SMNVEV (reference sequence). V was clipped by 2 bases and J by 0 bases, with 11 bases between them. This CDR3 spans 15 amino acids.

The rearrangement links TRBV27 to TRBJ2-2, with 11 bases identical to TRBD2. Germline CDR1 is MNHEY and CDR2 is SMNVEV (reference sequence). The V and J ends lost 5 bases and 4 bases, in that order; junction bases with no gene match: 9. CDR3 length: 17 amino acids. CDR3 coding DNA: TGTGCCAGCAGTCCGGACCTGACTAGCGGGGTCACCGGGGAGCTGTTTTTT. Residues: CASSPDLTSGVTGELFF.

Only a few counts were recorded for this clone. The V and J genes are TRBV6-5 and TRBJ2-7; D perhaps matches TRBD1 (6 bases). The CDR3 runs 16 residues. Trimming took 0 bases from V and 6 from J, leaving 18 bases between them. The germline gives CDR1 MNHEY, CDR2 SVGAGI. CDR3: CASSYSFEGGMGEQYF. The DNA for the CDR3 is TGTGCCAGCAGTTACTCTTTCGAAGGGGGAATGGGCGAGCAGTACTTC.

This clone was observed a few times. The V call is TRBV7-8, the J call TRBJ2-1; 9 positions match TRBD1. There are 18 residues in the CDR3. Germline V gene sequence: CDR1 SGHVS, CDR2 FQNEAQ. V shed 4 bases and J 4 bases; nucleotides not matched to a gene: 14. The CDR3 DNA reads TGTGCCAGCAGCTCGCCCCAGCCCGCCGGGACAGGGTACAATGAGCAGTTCTTC. Encoded protein: CASSSPQPAGTGYNEQFF. Variable domain in full (rest from reference TRBV7-8 and TRBJ2-1): GAGVSQSPRYKVAKRGQDVALRCDPISGHVSLFWYQQALGQGPEFLTYFQNEAQLDKSGLPSDRFFAERPEGSVSTLKIQRTQQEDSAVYLCASSSPQPAGTGYNEQFFGPGTRLTVL.

V gene TRBV27 combines with J gene TRBJ2-1; TRBD1 is a possible D gene (5 bases). The V end was cut by 3 bases, the J end by 12 bases, with 9 bases between. CDR1 is MNHEY and CDR2 is SMNVEV in the germline V gene (reference sequence). This CDR3 region has 11 residues. As DNA, the CDR3 is TGTGCCAGCAGTTTGGCAGGGATGCAGTTCTTC. Encoded protein: CASSLAGMQFF.

CDR3 residues: CASSRRGRTTDTQYF. The CDR3 region has the DNA TGTGCCAGTAGTAGACGCGGGAGGACCACAGATACGCAGTATTTT. This chain uses TRBV19 with TRBJ2-3, with 8 nucleotides matching TRBD2. Germline V lookup: CDR1 LNHDA, CDR2 SQIVND (reference sequence). This CDR3 comprises 15 residues. V lost 4 bases, J lost 2 bases, and 5 bases stayed unmatched.

The chain uses TRBV2 and TRBJ1-5; 7 bases are a match to TRBD1. V trimming: 7 bases; J trimming: 6 bases; junction bases outside the gene matches: 12. The CDR3 extends over 15 amino acids. The germline V gene has CDR1 SNHLY and CDR2 FYNNEI. The DNA of the CDR3 is TGTGCCAGCACCCCTAGGGGGCAAATTGGTCAGCCCCAGCATTTT. This codes for CASTPRGQIGQPQHF.